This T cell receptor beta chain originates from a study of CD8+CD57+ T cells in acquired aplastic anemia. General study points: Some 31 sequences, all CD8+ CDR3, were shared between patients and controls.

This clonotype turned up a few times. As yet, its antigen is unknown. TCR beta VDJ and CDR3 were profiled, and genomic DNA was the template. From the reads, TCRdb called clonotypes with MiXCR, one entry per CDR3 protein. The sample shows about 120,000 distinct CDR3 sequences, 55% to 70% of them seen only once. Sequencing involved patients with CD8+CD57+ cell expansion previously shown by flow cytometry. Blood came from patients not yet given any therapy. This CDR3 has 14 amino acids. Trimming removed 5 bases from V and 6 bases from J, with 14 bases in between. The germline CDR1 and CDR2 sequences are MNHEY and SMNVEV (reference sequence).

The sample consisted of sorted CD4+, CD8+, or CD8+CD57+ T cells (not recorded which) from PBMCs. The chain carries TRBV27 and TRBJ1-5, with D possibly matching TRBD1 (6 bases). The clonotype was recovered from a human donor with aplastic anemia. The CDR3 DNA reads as TGTGCCAGCAGTCGTGGGGGGGGCACTCAGCCCCAGCATTTT. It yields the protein CASSRGGGTQPQHF.